A single sample is the source of the 24 T cell receptor beta chains below, sequenced in a study of post-analysis software for immune sequencing data. Study-wide results and limits: Patients carried roughly 5 TRBV segments more frequently than controls did, and TRBV5-6, TRBV5-1 and TRBV20-1 were among them.

These receptors lack a known antigen. Unique molecular identifiers were present in the TCR beta cDNA libraries. TCRdb recomputed calls from the PCR reads with MiXCR, one row per CDR3 protein. The profile shows hundreds of thousands of distinct CDR3 sequences, around 64% of them singletons. Sequenced material: blood. All receptors derive from a girl aged 2 to 10 with multiple sclerosis.

The J gene is TRBJ1-2, the V gene TRBV12-3 or TRBV12-4; D is uncertain. V was cut by 3 bases and J by 1 base, with 15 bases left in between. This CDR3 region has 16 residues. The CDR3 DNA sequence: TGTGCCAGCAGTTTTATCGTCGGCACGGATAACTATGGCTACACCTTC. This gives the protein CASSFIVGTDNYGYTF.

In regard to this clonotype: At one end, the junction sequence differs from germline, possibly due to a read error. V and J are TRBV5-1 and TRBJ2-1; TRBD2 matches at 10 bases. CDR3 length equals 15 residues. In germline, CDR1 is SGHRS, CDR2 YFSETQ. CDR3 DNA sequence: TGCGCCAGTAGAGCGGGAGGGCCCTCCCACAATGAGCAGTTCTTC. As protein: CASRAGGPSHNEQFF.

The chain is built from TRBV12-3 or TRBV12-4 and TRBJ2-4, with 9 bases matching TRBD1. The end of the DNA aligns better with TRBJ2-7, so the J call may be wrong. This CDR3 has 15 amino acids. The CDR3 DNA reads as TGTGCCAGCAGCCAATTCGGGACAGGGCGAAACGAGCAGTACTTC. Translating gives CASSQFGTGRNEQYF.

This sequence joins TRBV7-2 and TRBJ2-4, with 7 bases that match TRBD1. Germline loops: CDR1 SGHTA, CDR2 FQGNSA. The CDR3 loop spans 16 amino acids. After removal of 5 bases from V and 1 base from J, the junction contained 8 bases not matched to a gene. In DNA form, the CDR3 reads TGTGCCAGCAGCCCTCGACAGGGTCTGGCCAAAAACATTCAGTACTTC. This encodes CASSPRQGLAKNIQYF.

The chain joins TRBV12-3 or TRBV12-4 to TRBJ1-5; D call uncertain. The ends were cut back, 4 bases at V and 11 bases at J, with 12 bases in the middle. The CDR3 loop spans 12 amino acids. This CDR3 reads CASSSAPLAQHF. In DNA, the CDR3 is TGTGCCAGCAGTTCCGCCCCACTGGCCCAGCATTTT.

The CDR3 DNA reads as TGCAGCGTCGATACAAAGATCTCTGGGGCCAACGTCCTGACTTTC. It is translated as CSVDTKISGANVLTF. The chain links TRBV29-1 to TRBJ2-6; D not certain. CDR1 is SQVTM and CDR2 is ANQGSEA in the germline V gene. This CDR3 comprises 15 residues. The V end lost 6 bases, the J end lost 0 bases, and 12 bases lay between the germline ends.

This clonotype was recorded only once. The V and J genes are TRBV2 and TRBJ1-1; 8 nucleotides align to TRBD1. Germline V lookup: CDR1 SNHLY, CDR2 FYNNEI. This CDR3 region has 14 residues. V lost 6 bases and J lost 3; bases outside the gene matches: 6. As DNA, the CDR3 is TGTGCCAGCAGCCGCAGGGGGCCTGACACTGAAGCTTTCTTT. Translating it yields CASSRRGPDTEAFF.

The chain couples TRBV5-1 to TRBJ2-3; D is undetermined. Germline V CDR1 and CDR2: SGHRS, YFSETQ. This CDR3 has 15 amino acids. The V end was cut by 7 bases, the J end by 0 bases, with 15 bases between. The CDR3 DNA reads as TGCGCCAGCTCCACCGGAGATGACAGCACAGATACGCAGTATTTT. This translates into CASSTGDDSTDTQYF.

The V gene is TRBV29-1, the J gene TRBJ2-1; 9 nucleotides align to TRBD2. Germline CDR1 and CDR2: SQVTM and ANQGSEA. Trimming at V came to 7 bases and at J to 7 bases, leaving 11 bases not matched to a gene. CDR3 length: 14 amino acids. CDR3 DNA sequence: TGCAGCGGGAATCAAGGGACTAGCCGGAATGAGCAGTTCTTC. It specifies CSGNQGTSRNEQFF.

This chain joins TRBV3-1 and TRBJ2-7; 11 bases fit TRBD2. The CDR3 length is 14 residues. Per the germline V gene, CDR1 is LGHDT and CDR2 is YNNKEL (reference sequence). V was pared by 8 bases and J by 2 bases, with 5 bases of the junction left unmatched. The CDR3 sequence is CASQGTSGAYEQYF. The CDR3, as DNA: TGTGCCAGCCAGGGGACTAGCGGAGCCTACGAGCAGTACTTC.

The chain carries TRBV6-2 or TRBV6-3 and TRBJ2-3, with 10 bases matching TRBD1. Germline V CDR1 and CDR2: MNHEY, SVGEGT. The CDR3 contains 15 residues. V trimming: 6 bases; J trimming: 3 bases; junction bases outside the gene matches: 6. In DNA form, the CDR3 reads TGTGCCAGCAGCCACGACAGGGGGCGGACAGATACGCAGTATTTT. It encodes CASSHDRGRTDTQYF.

The chain recombines TRBV5-1 with TRBJ2-3, with D possibly TRBD1 on 6 matching bases. Trimming removed 5 bases from V and 3 bases from J, with 13 bases in between. The CDR3 loop spans 14 amino acids. CDR1 and CDR2 (germline): SGHRS, YFSETQ. The CDR3 spells CASRPGVITDTQYF. In DNA, the CDR3 is TGCGCCAGCAGGCCAGGGGTAATTACAGATACGCAGTATTTT.

Points on this clonotype: At one end the junction does not follow the germline gene, possibly because of a read error. The chain links TRBV7-9 to TRBJ1-2, with 7 bases lining up with TRBD1. The CDR3 spans 14 residues. The germline V gene has CDR1 SEHNR and CDR2 FQNEAQ (reference sequence). This CDR3 is CAGSKGQVDYGYTF. CDR3 sequence (DNA): TGTGCCGGCAGCAAAGGACAGGTCGACTATGGCTACACCTTC.

This chain connects TRBV18 to TRBJ1-4, with no clear D. Germline V lookup: CDR1 KGHSH, CDR2 LQKENI. This CDR3 spans 13 amino acids. V dropped 3 bases and J dropped 8 bases, with 10 bases sitting between them. The CDR3 loop reads CASSPRAQEKLFF. The CDR3 bases are TGTGCCAGCTCACCGAGGGCACAGGAAAAACTGTTTTTT.

The chain's CDR3 is CASSGFSGPYEQYF. The CDR3 coding sequence is TGCGCCAGCAGTGGGTTTAGCGGACCTTACGAGCAGTACTTC. The chain recombines TRBV10-2 with TRBJ2-4, with a weak D call TRBD2 (6 bases). The J call is in doubt because the DNA end fits TRBJ2-7 better. The CDR3 is 14 amino acids. Per the germline V gene, CDR1 is WSHSY and CDR2 is SAAADI.

The sample holds a few counts of this clonotype. The V and J genes are TRBV6-2 or TRBV6-3 and TRBJ2-2; D not certain. This CDR3 region has 15 residues. Trimming removed 2 bases at V and 6 bases at J, with 13 bases between. Germline V gene lookup returns CDR1 MNHEY and CDR2 SVGEGT. The CDR3 DNA reads TGTGCCAGCAGTTACGAGACCTTAACGTCCGGGGAGCTGTTTTTT. Amino acid sequence: CASSYETLTSGELFF.

There are a few counts of this clonotype. The chain uses TRBV7-2 and TRBJ2-5; D gene unclear. Germline V lookup: CDR1 SGHTA, CDR2 FQGNSA. With 1 base removed from V and 2 bases from J, the gap between germline ends came to 8 bases. The CDR3 contains 14 residues. The CDR3 loop is CASSLGSRQETQYF. The DNA of the CDR3 is TGTGCCAGCAGCTTAGGGTCTCGGCAAGAGACCCAGTACTTC.

V gene TRBV7-3 combines with J gene TRBJ2-7, with D possibly being TRBD1 (6 bases). The J call may be in error: the DNA end matches TRBJ2-4 better. The CDR3 extends over 16 amino acids. The germline CDR1 and CDR2 sequences are SGHTA and FQGTGA. The CDR3: CASSLTGHGEGNIQYF. CDR3 coding DNA: TGTGCCAGCAGCTTAACGGGACATGGCGAGGGAAACATTCAGTACTTC.

This rearrangement joins TRBV4-3 to TRBJ1-2; 10 positions agree with TRBD1. Germline lookup yields CDR1 LGHNA and CDR2 YSLEER. The CDR3 length is 17 residues. With V trimmed by 0 bases and J by 6 bases, 10 bases remained unmatched. CDR3 coding DNA: TGCGCCAGCAGCCAAGATCTGACAGGGGGCGCAGGGAATGGCTACACCTTC. Its translation: CASSQDLTGGAGNGYTF.

This clonotype was recorded a few times. The V and J genes are TRBV25-1 and TRBJ1-2; the match to TRBD1 covers 9 bases. The CDR3 has 14 amino acids. V shed 5 bases and J 6 bases; nucleotides not matched to a gene: 7. The germline gives CDR1 MGHDK, CDR2 SYGVNS. DNA of the CDR3: TGTGCCAGCAGTACAGGGGGCGGCCCCCATGGCTACACCTTC. Amino acids: CASSTGGGPHGYTF.

V usage is TRBV30 and J usage is TRBJ2-3; D call uncertain. Germline values: CDR1 GTSNPN, CDR2 SVGIG (reference sequence). Deletions cut 2 bases from V and 5 bases from J, with 8 bases between. There are 12 residues in the CDR3. The CDR3 sequence is CAWSTSRDTQYF. In DNA form, the CDR3 reads TGTGCCTGGAGTACATCTCGAGATACGCAGTATTTT.

This chain connects TRBV3-1 to TRBJ2-7; TRBD2 matches 9 bases. The J call is in doubt because the DNA end fits TRBJ2-5 better. The CDR3 runs 15 residues. CDR1 is LGHDT and CDR2 is YNNKEL in the germline V gene (reference sequence). The CDR3 sequence: CASSQDGLAGETQYF. CDR3 nucleotide sequence: TGTGCCAGCAGCCAAGATGGCCTAGCGGGGGAGACCCAGTACTTC.

The chain recombines TRBV12-3 or TRBV12-4 with TRBJ2-5; perhaps TRBD1 as D (6 bases). The CDR3 is 13 amino acids. Trimming pared 6 bases from V and 4 bases from J, leaving 12 bases between. As DNA, the CDR3 is TGTGCCAGCAGCACAGGGACGGGAGAGACCCAGTACTTC. It yields the protein CASSTGTGETQYF.

The rearrangement joins TRBV12-3 or TRBV12-4 to TRBJ2-3; TRBD2 aligns across 8 bases. CDR3 size: 13 residues. Losses at the gene ends were 11 bases for V and 0 bases for J; bases not matched to a gene: 4. The CDR3 protein is CAGGLGSTDTQYF. The CDR3 DNA reads as TGTGCCGGGGGACTAGGGAGCACAGATACGCAGTATTTT.